The 17 T cell receptor beta chains in this list originate from one sample, sequenced in a study of blood T cells in healthy people across ages. A second roughly 6 to 12 cycle PCR used barcoded and J-beta primers. MiXCR was run by TCRdb on the 5' RACE reads, yielding one entry per CDR3 protein. This sample has 800,000 to 950,000 distinct CDR3 sequences, with roughly 43% found just once. Material: blood. The receptor set was obtained from a man aged 30 to 45 in good health.

This clonotype was seen a handful of times. The CDR3 sequence: CASSDREGTEAFF. In nucleotides, the CDR3 is TGTGCCAGCAGCGACAGGGAGGGGACTGAAGCTTTCTTT. The V call is TRBV6-4, the J call TRBJ1-1; 7 bases align to TRBD1. This CDR3 has 13 amino acids. Germline V gene data show CDR1 as MRHNA and CDR2 as SNTAGT. Trimming took 6 bases from V and 5 from J; bases not matched to a gene: 6.

The chain links TRBV18 to TRBJ2-1; 9 nucleotides match TRBD1. V lost 4 bases, J lost 5 bases, and 6 bases stayed unmatched. Germline-derived CDR1 and CDR2 are KGHSH and LQKENI. The length of the CDR3 is 15 residues. CDR3: CASSQTGTGHNEQFF. CDR3 bases: TGTGCCAGCTCACAAACCGGGACAGGGCACAATGAGCAGTTCTTC.

The chain employs TRBV7-2 and TRBJ2-1; D perhaps matches TRBD2 (6 bases). The ends were cut back, 1 base at V and 6 bases at J, with 13 bases in the middle. Germline CDR1 SGHTA, CDR2 FQGNSA. The CDR3 spans 15 residues. The chain's CDR3 is CASSLDSPGVNEQFF. CDR3 sequence (DNA): TGTGCCAGCAGCTTAGACTCCCCGGGGGTCAATGAGCAGTTCTTC.

This rearrangement joins TRBV7-3 to TRBJ1-5; D may be TRBD1 (5 bases). The CDR3 is made up of 13 amino acids. Germline-derived CDR1 and CDR2 are SGHTA and FQGTGA. V was clipped by 2 bases and J by 6 bases, with 8 bases between them. The CDR3 region is CASSLSQGQPQHF. CDR3 in DNA: TGTGCCAGCAGCTTATCGCAGGGTCAGCCCCAGCATTTT.

A single count supports this clonotype. This chain links TRBV6-5 with TRBJ1-5, with 9 nucleotides matching TRBD1. Per germline, CDR1 MNHEY and CDR2 SVGAGI. V shed 6 bases, J shed 4 bases, and the junction held 4 bases outside the gene matches. CDR3 size: 14 residues. CDR3 residues: CASRHGTGNQPQHF. In nucleotides, the CDR3 is TGTGCCAGCAGGCACGGGACAGGGAATCAGCCCCAGCATTTT.

The J gene is TRBJ2-7, the V gene TRBV11-1; D may be TRBD1 (5 bases). V was shortened by 5 bases and J by 3 bases, with 11 bases between the two germline ends. Germline V gene sequence: CDR1 SGHAT, CDR2 FQDESV (reference sequence). The CDR3 length is 13 residues. For the CDR3, the DNA is TGTGCCAGCAGCATAGGACACTACTACGAGCAGTACTTC. Translating gives CASSIGHYYEQYF.

The V and J genes are TRBV5-1 and TRBJ1-3, with no clear D. This CDR3 comprises 12 residues. Germline V gene data show CDR1 as SGHRS and CDR2 as YFSETQ. V was shortened by 2 bases and J by 4 bases, with 4 bases between the two germline ends. This chain's CDR3 is CASSFEGNTIYF. Here the CDR3 DNA reads TGCGCCAGCAGCTTCGAGGGAAACACCATATATTTT.

There are a few counts of this clonotype. The chain has TRBV7-2 and TRBJ2-3; 8 bases align to TRBD1. Germline CDR1 is SGHTA and CDR2 is FQGNSA. V dropped 5 bases and J dropped 6; count of bases not matched to a gene: 10. This CDR3 contains 15 residues. The CDR3 protein is CASSLGQGRVDTQYF. Here the CDR3 DNA reads TGTGCCAGCAGCCTCGGACAGGGAAGGGTGGATACGCAGTATTTT.

The chain links TRBV5-1 to TRBJ2-5; D not certain. The V gene's germline CDR1 is SGHRS and CDR2 YFSETQ. The CDR3 covers 14 residues. Trimming removed 4 bases from V and 1 base from J, with 11 bases in between. The CDR3 protein is CASSATRPQETQYF. The CDR3, as DNA: TGCGCCAGCAGCGCGACCCGGCCCCAAGAGACCCAGTACTTC. The whole variable domain, filled in from reference TRBV5-1 and TRBJ2-5, reads KAGVTQTPRYLIKTRGQQVTLSCSPISGHRSVSWYQQTPGQGLQFLFEYFSETQRNKGNFPGRFSGRQFSNSRSEMNVSTLELGDSALYLCASSATRPQETQYFGPGTRLLVL.

The chain has TRBV28 and TRBJ2-1, with 11 bases lining up with TRBD1. Unmatched junction bases numbered 4, after V lost 8 bases and J lost 4 bases. This CDR3 is built from 14 residues. CDR1 is MDHEN, CDR2 SYDVKM, per germline. The CDR3 coding sequence is TGTGCCAGCCACCGGGACAGGGGGTACAATGAGCAGTTCTTC. Its translation is CASHRDRGYNEQFF.

This chain joins TRBV3-1 and TRBJ2-3, with a tentative D call TRBD2 (5 bases). Germline CDR1 is LGHDT and CDR2 is YNNKEL (reference sequence). CDR3 length: 13 residues. V lost 3 bases to trimming and J lost 6 bases, with 10 bases between them. The CDR3 loop reads CASSHRGVDTQYF. The CDR3 coding sequence is TGTGCCAGCAGCCACCGGGGAGTGGATACGCAGTATTTT.

This clonotype turned up a few times. The gene calls are TRBV2 and TRBJ2-6, with 9 bases matching TRBD1. The germline V gene encodes CDR1 SNHLY and CDR2 FYNNEI. V trimming: 6 bases; J trimming: 0 bases; junction bases outside the gene matches: 12. The CDR3 is 19 residues long. CDR3 coding DNA: TGTGCCAGCAGCCGGGACAGGGAACTTGGAGACTCTGGGGCCAACGTCCTGACTTTC. Residues: CASSRDRELGDSGANVLTF.

This clonotype has only a few counts. The CDR3 nucleotides read TGCAGTGCTCCGCACTTGACTGGGGCCAACGTCCTGACTTTC. Its translation: CSAPHLTGANVLTF. The chain uses TRBV20-1 and TRBJ2-6; D gene ambiguous. CDR1 is DFQATT, CDR2 SNEGSKA, per germline (reference sequence). The CDR3 runs 14 residues. Trimming took 5 bases from V and 2 from J, leaving 10 bases between them.

The chain couples TRBV6-6 to TRBJ1-5, with 7 nucleotides matching TRBD1. Trimming removed 5 bases from V and 5 bases from J; junction bases left unmatched: 3. This CDR3 comprises 13 residues. Germline V gene data show CDR1 as MNHNY and CDR2 as SVGAGI (reference sequence). CDR3 nucleotide sequence: TGTGCCAGCAGTCGGGACAGCTATCAGCCCCAGCATTTT. Its translation is CASSRDSYQPQHF.

This clonotype was observed many times. V is TRBV20-1 and J is TRBJ2-1; no clear D gene. The CDR3 length is 10 residues. Germline CDR1 is DFQATT and CDR2 is SNEGSKA (reference sequence). Trimming stripped 3 bases from V and 8 bases from J, with 5 bases between. CDR3 sequence: CSASDHEQFF. The DNA for the CDR3 is TGCAGTGCTAGCGACCATGAGCAGTTCTTC.

Turning to this clonotype: Sequence at one end of the junction differs from germline and may be a read error. The chain couples TRBV7-7 to TRBJ2-2; the D gene is possibly TRBD2 (6 bases). Germline CDR1 is SSHAT and CDR2 is FNYEAQ (reference sequence). The CDR3 contains 16 residues. Here the CDR3 reads CASSLAVGLATGELFF. CDR3 sequence (DNA): TGTGCTAGCAGCTTAGCGGTGGGTCTGGCCACCGGGGAGCTGTTTTTT.

The J gene is TRBJ2-3, the V gene TRBV14, with D possibly called TRBD1 or TRBD2 (6 bases each). This CDR3 contains 13 residues. Germline lookup yields CDR1 SGHDN and CDR2 FVKESK. Trimming shortened V by 8 bases and J by 4 bases, and 13 bases separated the two germline ends. CDR3 residues: CASGLGGADTQYF. The CDR3 DNA is TGTGCCAGCGGGCTGGGGGGCGCAGATACGCAGTATTTT.